The 8 T cell receptor beta chains presented below share a single source sample, sequenced in a study of blood T cell repertoires in COVID-19. Method: immunoSEQ multiplex PCR; TCRdb's copy keeps in-frame clones and lacks some. The sample lists about 400,000 clones; about nine tenths were seen once. Sequenced: peripheral blood. All receptors come from a woman in her 30s with active or convalescent COVID-19.

The chain uses TRBV27 and TRBJ1-5; 7 bases fit TRBD1. The CDR3 length is 15 residues. V was pared by 0 bases and J by 4 bases, with 3 bases of the junction left unmatched. Germline V gene sequence: CDR1 MNHEY, CDR2 SMNVEV (reference sequence). This CDR3 is CASSLSVRGNQPQHF. CDR3 nucleotide sequence: TGTGCCAGCAGTTTATCTGTCAGGGGGAATCAGCCCCAGCATTTT.

The V and J genes are TRBV7-2 and TRBJ2-7; D gene uncertain. The CDR3 loop spans 12 amino acids. Germline values: CDR1 SGHTA, CDR2 FQGNSA. V shed 6 bases and J shed 3 bases, with 9 bases lying between them. The CDR3 protein is CASRQILYEQYF. The DNA of the CDR3 is TGTGCCAGCAGACAAATCCTCTACGAGCAGTACTTC.

J is TRBJ1-2 and V is TRBV19, with D unresolved. The CDR3 sequence is 15 residues long. Germline-derived CDR1 and CDR2 are LNHDA and SQIVND (reference sequence). V shed 0 bases and J shed 3 bases, with 11 bases lying between them. DNA of the CDR3: TGTGCCAGTAGTATAGAGCCCAGAGGGCACTATGGCTACACCTTC. Encoded protein: CASSIEPRGHYGYTF.

This chain links TRBV14 with TRBJ2-3; 9 bases align to TRBD2. CDR1 is SGHDN, CDR2 FVKESK, per germline. With V trimmed by 3 bases and J by 2 bases, 6 bases remained unmatched. The CDR3 spans 16 residues. The CDR3 spells CASSQETSGYTDTQYF. The CDR3 DNA sequence: TGTGCCAGCAGCCAGGAGACTAGCGGCTACACAGATACGCAGTATTTT.

This chain links TRBV5-5 with TRBJ2-7; the match to TRBD1 covers 8 bases. CDR3 length equals 14 residues. CDR1 SGHKS and CDR2 YYEKEE come from the germline V gene (reference sequence). The trim removed 3 bases at V and 5 bases at J, leaving 7 bases unmatched. The CDR3 reads CASSWGYRGDEQYF. CDR3 DNA: TGTGCCAGCAGCTGGGGCTACAGGGGGGACGAGCAGTACTTC.

V and J are TRBV29-1 and TRBJ1-4; the D gene is possibly TRBD1 (5 bases). The length of the CDR3 is 13 residues. Germline-derived CDR1 and CDR2 are SQVTM and ANQGSEA. V lost 5 bases and J 7 bases, leaving 14 bases between the germline ends. CDR3 sequence (DNA): TGCAGCGTTTCCAGGGACTGGGGTGAAAAACTGTTTTTT. Its protein is CSVSRDWGEKLFF.

The count of this clone is one. The J gene is TRBJ1-1, the V gene TRBV19; TRBD1 aligns across 12 bases. The ends lost 5 bases at V and 6 bases at J; junction bases unmatched: 10. CDR1 is LNHDA, CDR2 SQIVND, per germline (reference sequence). The CDR3 covers 16 residues. CDR3 nucleotides: TGTGCCAGTAGTCTCGGGACAGGGGGCTGGAGCCCTGAAGCTTTCTTT. It encodes CASSLGTGGWSPEAFF.

The chain is built from TRBV4-1 and TRBJ2-1; possibly TRBD1 for D (5 bases). Germline V CDR1 and CDR2: MGHRA, YSYEKL. The CDR3 is made up of 16 amino acids. The V end lost 1 base, the J end lost 4 bases, and 14 bases lay between the germline ends. CDR3 amino acids: CASSQVVGAKYNEQFF. The CDR3 DNA reads as TGCGCCAGCAGCCAAGTGGTAGGGGCCAAATACAATGAGCAGTTCTTC.